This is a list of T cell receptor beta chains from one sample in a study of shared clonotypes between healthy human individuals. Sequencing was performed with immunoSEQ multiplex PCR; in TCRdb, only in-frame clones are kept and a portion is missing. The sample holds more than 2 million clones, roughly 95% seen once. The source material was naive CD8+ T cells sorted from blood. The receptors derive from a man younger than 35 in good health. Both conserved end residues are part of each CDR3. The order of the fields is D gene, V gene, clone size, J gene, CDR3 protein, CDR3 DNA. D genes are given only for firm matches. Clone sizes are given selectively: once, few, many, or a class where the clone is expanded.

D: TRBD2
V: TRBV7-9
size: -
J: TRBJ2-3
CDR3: CASSLVVPSGSTDTQYF
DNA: TGTGCCAGCAGCTTAGTAGTGCCTAGCGGGAGCACAGATACGCAGTATTTT

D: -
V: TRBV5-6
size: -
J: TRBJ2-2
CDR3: CASSFSGELFF
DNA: TGTGCCAGCAGCTTCTCCGGGGAGCTGTTTTTT

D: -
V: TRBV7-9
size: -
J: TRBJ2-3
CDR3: CASSPRRGGSTDTQYF
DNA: TGTGCCAGCAGCCCCCGGAGGGGGGGAAGCACAGATACGCAGTATTTT

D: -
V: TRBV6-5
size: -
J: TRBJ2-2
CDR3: CASSYSPGRNTGELFF
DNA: TGTGCCAGCAGTTACTCACCGGGACGGAACACCGGGGAGCTGTTTTTT

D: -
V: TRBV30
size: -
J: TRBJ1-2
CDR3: CAWKGMREREANYGYTF
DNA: TGTGCCTGGAAAGGAATGAGGGAAAGGGAAGCTAACTATGGCTACACCTTC

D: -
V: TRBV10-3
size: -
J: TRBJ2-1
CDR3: CAISEVGNEQFF
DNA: TGTGCCATCAGTGAGGTCGGGAATGAGCAGTTCTTC

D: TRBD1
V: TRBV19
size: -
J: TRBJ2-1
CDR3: CASSLTGGNEQFF
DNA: TGTGCCAGTAGTCTCACAGGGGGCAATGAGCAGTTCTTC

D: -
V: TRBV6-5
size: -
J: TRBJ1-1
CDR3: CASSYSDRYTEAFF
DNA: TGTGCCAGCAGTTACTCAGACAGGTACACTGAAGCTTTCTTT

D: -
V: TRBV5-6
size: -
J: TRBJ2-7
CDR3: CASSLDGYTYEQYF
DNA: TGTGCCAGCAGCTTGGACGGATACACCTACGAGCAGTACTTC

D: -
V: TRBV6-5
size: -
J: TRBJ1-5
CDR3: CASSYSGSGQPQHF
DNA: TGTGCCAGCAGTTACTCTGGCAGCGGGCAGCCCCAGCATTTT

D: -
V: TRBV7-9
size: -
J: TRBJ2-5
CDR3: CASSLGWDGTQYF
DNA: TGTGCCAGCAGCTTGGGATGGGATGGGACCCAGTACTTC

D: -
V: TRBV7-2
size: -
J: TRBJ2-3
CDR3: CASSPGGLSTDTQYF
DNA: TGTGCCAGCAGCCCCGGGGGACTGAGCACAGATACGCAGTATTTT

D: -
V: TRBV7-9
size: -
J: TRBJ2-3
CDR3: CASTGDSTDTQYF
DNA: TGTGCCAGCACCGGCGACAGCACAGATACGCAGTATTTT

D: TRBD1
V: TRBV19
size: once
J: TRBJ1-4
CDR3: CASSMTGGGGEKLFF
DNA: TGTGCCAGTAGCATGACAGGGGGTGGAGGCGAAAAACTGTTTTTT

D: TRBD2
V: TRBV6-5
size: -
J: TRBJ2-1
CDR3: CASSPSGGPYNEQFF
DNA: TGTGCCAGCAGTCCAAGCGGGGGGCCCTACAATGAGCAGTTCTTC